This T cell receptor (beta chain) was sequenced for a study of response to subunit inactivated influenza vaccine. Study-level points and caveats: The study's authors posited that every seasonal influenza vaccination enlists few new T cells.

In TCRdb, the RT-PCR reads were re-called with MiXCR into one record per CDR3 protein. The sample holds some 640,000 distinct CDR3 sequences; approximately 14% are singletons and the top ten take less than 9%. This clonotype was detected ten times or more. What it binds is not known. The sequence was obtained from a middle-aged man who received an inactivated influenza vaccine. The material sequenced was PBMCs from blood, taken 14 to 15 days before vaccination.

CDR3 residues: CASRRAGGGETQYF. In DNA, the CDR3 is TGTGCCAGCAGACGAGCGGGGGGTGGAGAGACCCAGTACTTC. The chain is built from TRBV12-3 or TRBV12-4 and TRBJ2-5, with 9 bases lining up with TRBD2. This CDR3 comprises 14 residues. The V gene end was trimmed by 6 bases and the J gene end by 4 bases; junction bases not matched to a gene: 6.